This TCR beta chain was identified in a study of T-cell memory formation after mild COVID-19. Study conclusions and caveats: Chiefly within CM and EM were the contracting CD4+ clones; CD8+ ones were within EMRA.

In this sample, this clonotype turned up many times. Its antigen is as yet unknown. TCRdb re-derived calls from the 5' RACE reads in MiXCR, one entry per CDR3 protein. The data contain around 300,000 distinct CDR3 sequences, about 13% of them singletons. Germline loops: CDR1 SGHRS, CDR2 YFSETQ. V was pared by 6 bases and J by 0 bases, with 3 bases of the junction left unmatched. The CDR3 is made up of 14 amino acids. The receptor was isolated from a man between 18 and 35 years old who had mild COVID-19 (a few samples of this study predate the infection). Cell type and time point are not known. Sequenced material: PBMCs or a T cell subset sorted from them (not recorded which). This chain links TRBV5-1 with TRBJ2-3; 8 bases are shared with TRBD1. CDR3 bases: TGCGCCAGCAAAGGACAGGGCAGCACAGATACGCAGTATTTT. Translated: CASKGQGSTDTQYF.